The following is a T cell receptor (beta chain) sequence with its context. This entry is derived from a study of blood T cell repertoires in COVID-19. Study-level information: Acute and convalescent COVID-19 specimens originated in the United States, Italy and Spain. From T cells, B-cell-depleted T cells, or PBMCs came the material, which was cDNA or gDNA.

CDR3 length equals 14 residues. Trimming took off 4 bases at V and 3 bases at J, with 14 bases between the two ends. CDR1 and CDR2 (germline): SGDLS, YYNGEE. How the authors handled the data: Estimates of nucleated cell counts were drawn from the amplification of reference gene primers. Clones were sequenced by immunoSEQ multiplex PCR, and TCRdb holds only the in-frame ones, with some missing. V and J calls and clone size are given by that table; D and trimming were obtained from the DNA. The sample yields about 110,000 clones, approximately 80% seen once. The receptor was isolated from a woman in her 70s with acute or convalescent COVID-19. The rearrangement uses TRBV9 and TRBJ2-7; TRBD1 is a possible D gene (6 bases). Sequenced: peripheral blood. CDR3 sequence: CASSPFRGSYEQYF. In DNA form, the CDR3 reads TGTGCCAGCAGCCCTTTTAGGGGGAGCTACGAGCAGTACTTC.